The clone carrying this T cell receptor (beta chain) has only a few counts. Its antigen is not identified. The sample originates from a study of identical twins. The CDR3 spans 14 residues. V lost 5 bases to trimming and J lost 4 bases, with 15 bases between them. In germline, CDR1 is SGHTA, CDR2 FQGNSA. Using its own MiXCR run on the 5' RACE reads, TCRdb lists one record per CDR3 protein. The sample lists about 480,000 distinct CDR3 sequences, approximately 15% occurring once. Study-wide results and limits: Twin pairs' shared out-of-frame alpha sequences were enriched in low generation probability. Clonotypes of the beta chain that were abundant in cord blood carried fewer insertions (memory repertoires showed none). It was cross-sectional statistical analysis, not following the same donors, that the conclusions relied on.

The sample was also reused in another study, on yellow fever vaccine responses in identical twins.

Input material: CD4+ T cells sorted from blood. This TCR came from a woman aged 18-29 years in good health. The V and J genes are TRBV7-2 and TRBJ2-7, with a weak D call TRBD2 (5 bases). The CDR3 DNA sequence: TGTGCCAGCAGCCAGTCCCTAACGGGGTACGAGCAGTACTTC. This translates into CASSQSLTGYEQYF. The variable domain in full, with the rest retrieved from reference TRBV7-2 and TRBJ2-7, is GAGVSQSPSNKVTEKGKDVELRCDPISGHTALYWYRQSLGQGLEFLIYFQGNSAPDKSGLPSDRFSAERTGGSVSTLTIQRTQQEDSAVYLCASSQSLTGYEQYFGPGTRLTVT.